What follows describes a single TCR beta chain. Antigen specificity is unknown. The junction departs from germline at one end; a sequencing error may be responsible. CDR3 length: 12 amino acids. Germline lookup yields CDR1 SGHTA and CDR2 FQGNSA. This entry comes from a study of identical twins. Study-wide results and limits: Alpha sequences out of frame and shared by twins had excess low generation probability. Abundant cord blood beta clonotypes carried fewer insertions; memory repertoires showed none.

One entry per CDR3 protein results from TCRdb running MiXCR on the 5' RACE reads. The sample consists of 600,000 to 700,000 distinct CDR3 sequences, 21% of them appearing once. This same sample was also part of a study on T cells expressing NK-cell markers. That work states: The study drew TCR beta repertoires from sorted CD3+CD56+NKG2C+, CD3+CD56+NKG2C- and CD3+CD56-NKG2C+ T cells.

The receptor's source is a woman younger than 35 in good health. Sequenced material: PBMCs. The chain has TRBV7-2 and TRBJ1-2; tentative D call: TRBD1 (5 bases). This chain's CDR3 is CDSSLPGPKYTF. The CDR3 DNA reads as TGTGACAGCAGCCTACCGGGACCCAAGTACACCTTC.